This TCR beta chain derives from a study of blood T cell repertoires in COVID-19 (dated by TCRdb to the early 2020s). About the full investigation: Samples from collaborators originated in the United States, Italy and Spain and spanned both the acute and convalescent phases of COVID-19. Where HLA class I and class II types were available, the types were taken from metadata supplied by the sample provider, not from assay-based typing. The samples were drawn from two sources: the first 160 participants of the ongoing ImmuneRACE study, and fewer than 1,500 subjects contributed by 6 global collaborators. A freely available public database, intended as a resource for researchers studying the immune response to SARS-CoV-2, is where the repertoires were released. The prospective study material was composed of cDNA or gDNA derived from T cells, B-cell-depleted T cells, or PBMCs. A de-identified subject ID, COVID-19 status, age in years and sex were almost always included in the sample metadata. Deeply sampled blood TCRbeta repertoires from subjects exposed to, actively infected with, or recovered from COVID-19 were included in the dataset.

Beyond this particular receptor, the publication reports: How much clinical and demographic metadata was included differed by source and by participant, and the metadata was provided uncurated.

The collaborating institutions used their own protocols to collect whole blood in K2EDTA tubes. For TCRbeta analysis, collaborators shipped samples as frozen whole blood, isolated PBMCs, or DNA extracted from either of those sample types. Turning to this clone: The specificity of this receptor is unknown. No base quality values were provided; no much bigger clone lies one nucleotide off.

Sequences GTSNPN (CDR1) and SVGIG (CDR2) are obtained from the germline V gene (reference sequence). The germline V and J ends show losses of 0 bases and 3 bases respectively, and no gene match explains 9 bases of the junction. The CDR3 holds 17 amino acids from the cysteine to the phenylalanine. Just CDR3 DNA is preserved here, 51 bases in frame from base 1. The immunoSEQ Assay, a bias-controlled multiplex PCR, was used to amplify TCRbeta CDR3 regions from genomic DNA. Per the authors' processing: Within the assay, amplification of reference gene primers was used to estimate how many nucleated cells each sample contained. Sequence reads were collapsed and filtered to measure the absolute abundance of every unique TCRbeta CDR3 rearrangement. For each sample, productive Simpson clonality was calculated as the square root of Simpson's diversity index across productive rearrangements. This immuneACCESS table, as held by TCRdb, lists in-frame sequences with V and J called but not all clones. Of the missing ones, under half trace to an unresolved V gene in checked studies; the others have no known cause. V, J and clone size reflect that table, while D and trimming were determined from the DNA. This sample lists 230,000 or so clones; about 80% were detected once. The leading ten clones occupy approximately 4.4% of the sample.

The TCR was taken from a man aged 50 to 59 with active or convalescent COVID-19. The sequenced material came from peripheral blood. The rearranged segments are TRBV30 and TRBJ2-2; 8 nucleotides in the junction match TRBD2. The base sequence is TGTGCCTGGAGTGTAGGGTTTGCGGGGGGCCACACCGGGGAGCTGTTTTTT. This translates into CAWSVGFAGGHTGELFF.